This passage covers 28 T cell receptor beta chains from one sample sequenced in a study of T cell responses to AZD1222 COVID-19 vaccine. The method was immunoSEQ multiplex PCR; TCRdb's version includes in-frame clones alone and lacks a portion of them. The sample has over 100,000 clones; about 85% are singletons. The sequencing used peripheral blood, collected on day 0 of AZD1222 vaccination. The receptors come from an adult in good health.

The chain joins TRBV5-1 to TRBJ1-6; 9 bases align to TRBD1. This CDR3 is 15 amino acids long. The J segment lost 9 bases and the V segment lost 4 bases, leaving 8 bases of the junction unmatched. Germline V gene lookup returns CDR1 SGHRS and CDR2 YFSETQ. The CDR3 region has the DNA TGCGCCAGCAGCATCGGACAGGGGTGGACTTCACCCCTCCACTTT. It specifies CASSIGQGWTSPLHF.

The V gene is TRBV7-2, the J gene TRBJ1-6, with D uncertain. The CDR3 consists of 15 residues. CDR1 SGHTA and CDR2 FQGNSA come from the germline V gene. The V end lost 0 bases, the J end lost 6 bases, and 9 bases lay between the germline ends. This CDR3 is CASSLAPGVNSPLHF. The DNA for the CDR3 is TGTGCCAGCAGCTTAGCCCCCGGGGTTAATTCACCCCTCCACTTT.

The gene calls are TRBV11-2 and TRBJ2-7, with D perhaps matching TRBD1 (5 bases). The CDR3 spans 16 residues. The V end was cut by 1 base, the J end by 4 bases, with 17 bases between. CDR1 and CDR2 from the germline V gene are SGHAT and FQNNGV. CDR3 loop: CASSLGQGLDLYEQYF. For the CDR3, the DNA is TGTGCCAGCAGCTTAGGGCAGGGCCTCGATCTTTACGAGCAGTACTTC. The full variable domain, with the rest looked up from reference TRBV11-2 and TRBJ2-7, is EAGVAQSPRYKIIEKRQSVAFWCNPISGHATLYWYQQILGQGPKLLIQFQNNGVVDDSQLPKDRFSAERLKGVDSTLKIQPAKLEDSAVYLCASSLGQGLDLYEQYFGPGTRLTVT.

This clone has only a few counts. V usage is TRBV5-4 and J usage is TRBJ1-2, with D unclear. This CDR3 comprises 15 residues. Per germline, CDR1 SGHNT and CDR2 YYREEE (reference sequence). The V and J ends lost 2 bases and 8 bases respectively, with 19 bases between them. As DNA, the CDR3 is TGTGCCAGCAGCTTTGAAGGGATCATCCCGGGGGGCTACACCTTC. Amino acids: CASSFEGIIPGGYTF.

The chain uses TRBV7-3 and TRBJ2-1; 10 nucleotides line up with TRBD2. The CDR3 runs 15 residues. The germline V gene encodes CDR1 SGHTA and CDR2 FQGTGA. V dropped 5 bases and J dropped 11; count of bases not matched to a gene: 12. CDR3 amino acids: CASSVSSGGSVKQFF. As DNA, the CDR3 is TGTGCCAGCAGCGTCTCTAGCGGGGGCTCTGTTAAGCAGTTCTTC. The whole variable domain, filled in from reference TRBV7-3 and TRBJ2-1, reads GAGVSQTPSNKVTEKGKYVELRCDPISGHTALYWYRQSLGQGPEFLIYFQGTGAADDSGLPNDRFFAVRPEGSVSTLKIQRTERGDSAVYLCASSVSSGGSVKQFFGPGTRLTVL.

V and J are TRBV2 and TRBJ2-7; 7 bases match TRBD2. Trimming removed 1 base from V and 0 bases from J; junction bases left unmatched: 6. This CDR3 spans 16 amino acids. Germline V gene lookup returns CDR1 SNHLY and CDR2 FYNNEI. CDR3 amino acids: CASSEGGGMTSYEQYF. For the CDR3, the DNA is TGTGCCAGCAGTGAAGGGGGGGGTATGACCTCCTACGAGCAGTACTTC.

In DNA, the CDR3 is TGCGCCAGCAGCCAAGATAGGGCGGGAGGGGTACTGAATACGCAGTATTTT. Residues: CASSQDRAGGVLNTQYF. This rearrangement joins TRBV4-1 to TRBJ2-3; 9 bases line up with TRBD2. CDR1 is MGHRA, CDR2 YSYEKL, per germline. There are 17 residues in the CDR3. After removal of 0 bases from V and 7 bases from J, the junction contained 11 bases not matched to a gene.

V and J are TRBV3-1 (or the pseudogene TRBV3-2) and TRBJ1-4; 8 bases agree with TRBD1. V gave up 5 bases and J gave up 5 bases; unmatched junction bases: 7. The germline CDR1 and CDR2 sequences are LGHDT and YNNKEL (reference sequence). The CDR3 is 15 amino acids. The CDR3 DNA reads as TGTGCCAGCAGCAACGGACAGGGTGGCAATGAAAAACTGTTTTTT. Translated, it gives CASSNGQGGNEKLFF.

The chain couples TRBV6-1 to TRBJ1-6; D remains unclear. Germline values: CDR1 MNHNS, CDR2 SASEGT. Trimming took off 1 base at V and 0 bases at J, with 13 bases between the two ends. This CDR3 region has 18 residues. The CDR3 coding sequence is TGTGCCAGCAGTGAAGTCGACTGGTTAAGCTCCTATAATTCACCCCTCCACTTT. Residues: CASSEVDWLSSYNSPLHF.

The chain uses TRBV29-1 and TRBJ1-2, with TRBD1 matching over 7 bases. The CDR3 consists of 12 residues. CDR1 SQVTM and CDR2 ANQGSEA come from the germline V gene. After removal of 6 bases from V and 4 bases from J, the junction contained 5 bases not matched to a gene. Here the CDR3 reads CSVRGSGYGYTF. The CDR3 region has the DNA TGCAGCGTCAGGGGGTCCGGCTATGGCTACACCTTC.

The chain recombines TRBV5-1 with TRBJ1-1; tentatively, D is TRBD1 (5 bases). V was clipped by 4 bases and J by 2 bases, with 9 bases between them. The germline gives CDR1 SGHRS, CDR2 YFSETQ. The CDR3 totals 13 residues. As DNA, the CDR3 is TGCGCCAGCAGCCGGGGCTTAAACACTGAAGCTTTCTTT. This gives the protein CASSRGLNTEAFF. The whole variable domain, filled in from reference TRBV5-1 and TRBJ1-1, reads KAGVTQTPRYLIKTRGQQVTLSCSPISGHRSVSWYQQTPGQGLQFLFEYFSETQRNKGNFPGRFSGRQFSNSRSEMNVSTLELGDSALYLCASSRGLNTEAFFGQGTRLTVV.

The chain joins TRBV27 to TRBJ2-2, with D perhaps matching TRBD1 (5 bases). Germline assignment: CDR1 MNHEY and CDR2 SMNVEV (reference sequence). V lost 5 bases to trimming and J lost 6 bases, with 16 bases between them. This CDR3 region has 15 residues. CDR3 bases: TGTGCCAGCAGTCCCCAAAGGGGATTCGCCGGGGAGCTGTTTTTT. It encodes CASSPQRGFAGELFF.

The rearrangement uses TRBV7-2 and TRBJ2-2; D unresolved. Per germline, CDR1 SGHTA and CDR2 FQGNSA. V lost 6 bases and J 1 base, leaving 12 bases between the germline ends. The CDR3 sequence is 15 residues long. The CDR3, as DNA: TGTGCCAGCAGGAGTAGGTGGATGAACACCGGGGAGCTGTTTTTT. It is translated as CASRSRWMNTGELFF. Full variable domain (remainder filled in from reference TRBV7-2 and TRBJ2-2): GAGVSQSPSNKVTEKGKDVELRCDPISGHTALYWYRQSLGQGLEFLIYFQGNSAPDKSGLPSDRFSAERTGGSVSTLTIQRTQQEDSAVYLCASRSRWMNTGELFFGEGSRLTVL.

DNA for the CDR3: TGTGCCAGCAGCCAACCGGTCGCAGGGACGGGGGGAAACACCATATATTTT. It yields the protein CASSQPVAGTGGNTIYF. The V call is TRBV3-1 (or the pseudogene TRBV3-2), the J call TRBJ1-3; D is perhaps TRBD1 (5 bases). The V gene's germline CDR1 is LGHDT and CDR2 YNNKEL (reference sequence). There are 17 residues in the CDR3. V dropped 2 bases and J dropped 4 bases, with 18 bases sitting between them.

Here the CDR3 DNA reads TGTGCCACCGCATTACTAGCGGGAGGCCCCAATGAGCAGTTCTTC. Protein product: CATALLAGGPNEQFF. The V call is TRBV10-3, the J call TRBJ2-1; TRBD2 matches at 12 bases. Germline V CDR1 and CDR2: ENHRY, SYGVKD. The junction had 10 bases not matched to a gene; V was cut back by 10 bases and J by 6 bases. This CDR3 is 15 amino acids long.

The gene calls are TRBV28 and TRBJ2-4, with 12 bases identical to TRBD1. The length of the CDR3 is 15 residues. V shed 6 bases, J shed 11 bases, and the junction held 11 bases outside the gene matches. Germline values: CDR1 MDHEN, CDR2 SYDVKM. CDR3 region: CASSLPPGQGALQYF. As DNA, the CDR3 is TGTGCCAGCAGCCTACCACCGGGACAGGGGGCGCTTCAGTACTTC.

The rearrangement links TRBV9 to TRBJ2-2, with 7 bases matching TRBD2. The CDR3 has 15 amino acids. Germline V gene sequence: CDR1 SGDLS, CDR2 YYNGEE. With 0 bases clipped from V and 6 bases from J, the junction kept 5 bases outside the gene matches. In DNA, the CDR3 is TGTGCCAGCAGCGTAGCGGCTCTAGCGGCCGGGGAGCTGTTTTTT. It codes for CASSVAALAAGELFF.

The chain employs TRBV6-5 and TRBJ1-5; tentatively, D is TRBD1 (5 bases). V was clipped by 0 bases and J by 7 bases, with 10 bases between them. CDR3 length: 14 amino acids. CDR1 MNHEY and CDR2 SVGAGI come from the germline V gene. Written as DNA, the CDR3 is TGTGCCAGCAGTTACTCTACAGGCCGACAGCCCCAGCATTTT. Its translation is CASSYSTGRQPQHF.

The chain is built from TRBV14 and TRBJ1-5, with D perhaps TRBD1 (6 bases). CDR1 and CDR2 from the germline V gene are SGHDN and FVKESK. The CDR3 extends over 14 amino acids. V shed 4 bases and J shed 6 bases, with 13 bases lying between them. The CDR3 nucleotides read TGTGCCAGCAGCCCGGGGGGGGCTAGTCAGCCCCAGCATTTT. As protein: CASSPGGASQPQHF.

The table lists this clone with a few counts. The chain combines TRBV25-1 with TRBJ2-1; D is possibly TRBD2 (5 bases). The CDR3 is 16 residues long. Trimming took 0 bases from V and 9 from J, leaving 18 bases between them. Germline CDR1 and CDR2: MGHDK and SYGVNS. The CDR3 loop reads CASSEYGSGRRGEQFF. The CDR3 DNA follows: TGTGCCAGCAGTGAATATGGGAGTGGGCGCCGGGGTGAGCAGTTCTTC.

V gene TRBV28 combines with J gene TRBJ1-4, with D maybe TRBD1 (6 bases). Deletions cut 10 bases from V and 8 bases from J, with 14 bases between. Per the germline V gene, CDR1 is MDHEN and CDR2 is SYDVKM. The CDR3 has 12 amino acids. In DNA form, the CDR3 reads TGTGCCACCAAACAGGGCGGAGAAAAACTGTTTTTT. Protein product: CATKQGGEKLFF.

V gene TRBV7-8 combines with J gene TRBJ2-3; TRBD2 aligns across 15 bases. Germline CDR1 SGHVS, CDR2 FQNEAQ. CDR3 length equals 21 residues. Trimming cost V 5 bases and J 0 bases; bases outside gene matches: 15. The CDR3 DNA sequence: TGTGCCAGCAGCCCTGACGCGGGGGGACTAGCGGGAGGTAAAAGCACAGATACGCAGTATTTT. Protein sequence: CASSPDAGGLAGGKSTDTQYF.

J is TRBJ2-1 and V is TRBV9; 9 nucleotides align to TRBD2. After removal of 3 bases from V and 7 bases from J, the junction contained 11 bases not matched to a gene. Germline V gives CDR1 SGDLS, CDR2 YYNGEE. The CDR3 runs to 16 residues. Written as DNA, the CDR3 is TGTGCCAGCAGCGATGGGACTAGCAGGAGGGGGAATGAGCAGTTCTTC. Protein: CASSDGTSRRGNEQFF.

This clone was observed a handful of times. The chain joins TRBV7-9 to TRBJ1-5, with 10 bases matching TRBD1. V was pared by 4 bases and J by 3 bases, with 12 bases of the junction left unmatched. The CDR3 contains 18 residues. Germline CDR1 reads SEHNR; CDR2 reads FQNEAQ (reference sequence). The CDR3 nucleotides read TGTGCCAGCAGCTCTGGGGGGAGAGGGACAGGGGACAATCAGCCCCAGCATTTT. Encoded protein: CASSSGGRGTGDNQPQHF.

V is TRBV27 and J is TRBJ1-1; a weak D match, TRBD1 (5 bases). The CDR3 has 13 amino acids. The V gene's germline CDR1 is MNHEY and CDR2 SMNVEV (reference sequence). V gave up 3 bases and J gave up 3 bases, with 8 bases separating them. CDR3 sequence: CASSLGLYTEAFF. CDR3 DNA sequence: TGTGCCAGCAGTTTGGGACTGTACACTGAAGCTTTCTTT.

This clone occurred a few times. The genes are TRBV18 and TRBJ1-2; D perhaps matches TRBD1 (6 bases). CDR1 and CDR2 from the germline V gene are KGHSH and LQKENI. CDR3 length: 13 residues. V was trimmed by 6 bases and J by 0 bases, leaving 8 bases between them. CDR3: CASSQGPNYGYTF. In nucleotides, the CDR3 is TGTGCCAGCTCCCAGGGGCCTAACTATGGCTACACCTTC.

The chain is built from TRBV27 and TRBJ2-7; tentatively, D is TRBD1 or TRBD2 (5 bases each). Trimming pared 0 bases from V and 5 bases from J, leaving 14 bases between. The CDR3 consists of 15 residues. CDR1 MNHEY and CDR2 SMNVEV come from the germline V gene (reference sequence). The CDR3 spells CASSLSGVPTNEQYF. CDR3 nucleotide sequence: TGTGCCAGCAGTTTATCGGGGGTACCTACGAACGAGCAGTACTTC.

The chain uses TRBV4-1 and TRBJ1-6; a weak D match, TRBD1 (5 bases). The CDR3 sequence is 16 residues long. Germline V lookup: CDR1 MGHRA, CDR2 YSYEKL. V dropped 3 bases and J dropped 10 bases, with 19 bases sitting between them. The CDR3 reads CASSHAGTRGTSPLHF. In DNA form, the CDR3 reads TGCGCCAGCAGCCATGCCGGGACCCGGGGTACGTCACCCCTCCACTTT.